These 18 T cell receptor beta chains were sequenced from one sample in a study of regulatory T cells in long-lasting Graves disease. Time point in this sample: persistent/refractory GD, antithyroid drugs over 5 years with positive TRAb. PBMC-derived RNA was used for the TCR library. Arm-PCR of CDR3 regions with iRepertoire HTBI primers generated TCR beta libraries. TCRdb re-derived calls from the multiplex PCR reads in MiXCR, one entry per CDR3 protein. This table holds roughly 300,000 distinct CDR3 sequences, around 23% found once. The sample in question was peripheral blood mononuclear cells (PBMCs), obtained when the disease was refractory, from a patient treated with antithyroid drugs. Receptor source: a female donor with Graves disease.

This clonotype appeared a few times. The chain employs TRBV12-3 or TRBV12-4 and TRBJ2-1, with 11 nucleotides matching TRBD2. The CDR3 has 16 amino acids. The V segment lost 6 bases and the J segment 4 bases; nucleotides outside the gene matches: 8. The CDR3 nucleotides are TGTGCCAGCAGCTCCCGGGCTAGCGGGGGGTACAATGAGCAGTTCTTC. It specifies CASSSRASGGYNEQFF.

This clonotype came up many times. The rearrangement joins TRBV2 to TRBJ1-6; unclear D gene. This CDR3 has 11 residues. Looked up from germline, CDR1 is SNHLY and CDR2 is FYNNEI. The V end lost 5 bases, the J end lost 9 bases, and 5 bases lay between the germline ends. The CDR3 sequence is CASSTVSPLHF. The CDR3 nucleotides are TGTGCCAGCAGTACGGTTTCACCCCTCCACTTT.

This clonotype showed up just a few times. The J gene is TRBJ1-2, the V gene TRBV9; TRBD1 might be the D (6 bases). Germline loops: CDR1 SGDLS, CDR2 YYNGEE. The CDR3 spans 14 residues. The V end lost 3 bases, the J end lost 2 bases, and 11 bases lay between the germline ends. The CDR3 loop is CASSASGTNYGYTF. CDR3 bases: TGTGCCAGCAGCGCCAGCGGGACAAACTATGGCTACACCTTC.

CDR3 sequence (DNA): TGTGCCAGCAGCCTCCCGGGACTAGCGACTAGCTCCTACGAGCAGTACTTC. Its translation is CASSLPGLATSSYEQYF. The rearrangement links TRBV7-8 to TRBJ2-7; 10 positions agree with TRBD2. The germline V gene encodes CDR1 SGHVS and CDR2 FQNEAQ. There are 17 residues in the CDR3. The ends lost 5 bases at V and 0 bases at J; junction bases unmatched: 10.

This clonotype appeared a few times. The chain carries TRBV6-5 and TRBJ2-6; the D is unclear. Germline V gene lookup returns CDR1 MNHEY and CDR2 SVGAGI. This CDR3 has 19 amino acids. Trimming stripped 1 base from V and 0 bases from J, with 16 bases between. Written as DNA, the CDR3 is TGTGCCAGCAGTTACTTCGGACGGGCTACAGTCTCTGGGGCCAACGTCCTGACTTTC. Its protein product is CASSYFGRATVSGANVLTF.

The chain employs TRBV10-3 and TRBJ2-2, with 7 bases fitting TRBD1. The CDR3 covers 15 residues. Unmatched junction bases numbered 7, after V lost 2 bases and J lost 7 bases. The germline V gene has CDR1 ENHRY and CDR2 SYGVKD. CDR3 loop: CAISEQRGQDGELFF. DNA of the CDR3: TGTGCCATCAGTGAGCAGAGGGGGCAAGACGGGGAGCTGTTTTTT.

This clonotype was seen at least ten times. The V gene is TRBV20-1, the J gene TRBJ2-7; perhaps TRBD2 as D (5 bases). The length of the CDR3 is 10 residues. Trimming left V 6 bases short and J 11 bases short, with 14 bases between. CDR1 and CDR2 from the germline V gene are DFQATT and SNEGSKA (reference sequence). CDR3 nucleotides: TGCAGTGCGGAAAGGATCGGGGAGTACTTC. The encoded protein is CSAERIGEYF.

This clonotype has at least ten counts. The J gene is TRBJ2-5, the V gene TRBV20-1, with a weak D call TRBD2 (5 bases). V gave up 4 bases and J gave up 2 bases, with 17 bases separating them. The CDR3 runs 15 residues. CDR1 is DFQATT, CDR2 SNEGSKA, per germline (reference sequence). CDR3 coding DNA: TGCAGTGCTACGAGCGGTTTTAAATTGCAAGAGACCCAGTACTTC. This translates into CSATSGFKLQETQYF.

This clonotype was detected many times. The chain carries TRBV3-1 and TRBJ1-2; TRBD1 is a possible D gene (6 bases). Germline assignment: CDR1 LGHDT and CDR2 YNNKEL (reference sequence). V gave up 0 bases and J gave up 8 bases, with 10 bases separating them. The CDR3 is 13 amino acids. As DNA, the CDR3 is TGTGCCAGCAGCCAAGAAATGGGGGCCGGCTACACCTTC. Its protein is CASSQEMGAGYTF.

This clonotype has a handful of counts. In nucleotides, the CDR3 is TGTGCCACCAGTGATTTCAGTCAGAACACCGGGGAGCTGTTTTTT. Residues: CATSDFSQNTGELFF. This rearrangement joins TRBV24-1 to TRBJ2-2; no clear D gene. The V end lost 1 base, the J end lost 1 base, and 6 bases lay between the germline ends. CDR1 and CDR2 from the germline V gene are KGHDR and SFDVKD. The CDR3 consists of 15 residues.

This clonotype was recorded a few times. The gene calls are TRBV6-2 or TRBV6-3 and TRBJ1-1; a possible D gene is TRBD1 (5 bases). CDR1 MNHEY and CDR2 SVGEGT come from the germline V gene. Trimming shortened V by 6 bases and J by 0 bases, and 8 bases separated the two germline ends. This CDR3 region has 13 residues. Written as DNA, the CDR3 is TGTGCCAGCAGGGGACCGGTGAACACTGAAGCTTTCTTT. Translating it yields CASRGPVNTEAFF.

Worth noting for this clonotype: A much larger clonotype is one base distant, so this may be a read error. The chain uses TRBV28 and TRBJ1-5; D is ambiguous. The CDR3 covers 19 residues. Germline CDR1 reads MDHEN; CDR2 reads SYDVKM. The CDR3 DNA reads TGTGCCAGCAGGACGATTCTAATAGACACAACTTATAGCGATCAGCCCCAGCATTTT. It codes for CASRTILIDTTYSDQPQHF.

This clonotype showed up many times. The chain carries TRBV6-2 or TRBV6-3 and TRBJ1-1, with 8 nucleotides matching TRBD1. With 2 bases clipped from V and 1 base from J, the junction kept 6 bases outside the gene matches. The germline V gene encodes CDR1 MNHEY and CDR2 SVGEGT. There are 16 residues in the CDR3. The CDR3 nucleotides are TGTGCCAGCAGTTACGTCCAGGGGGCGGAGAACACTGAAGCTTTCTTT. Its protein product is CASSYVQGAENTEAFF.

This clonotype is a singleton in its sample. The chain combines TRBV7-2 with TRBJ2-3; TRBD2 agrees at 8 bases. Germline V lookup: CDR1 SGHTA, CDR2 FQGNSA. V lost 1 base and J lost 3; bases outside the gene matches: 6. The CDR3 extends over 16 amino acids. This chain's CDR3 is CASSLVPGRVTDTQYF. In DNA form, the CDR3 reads TGTGCCAGCAGCTTAGTTCCCGGGAGGGTTACAGATACGCAGTATTTT. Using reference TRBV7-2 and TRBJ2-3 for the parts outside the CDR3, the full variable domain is GAGVSQSPSNKVTEKGKDVELRCDPISGHTALYWYRQSLGQGLEFLIYFQGNSAPDKSGLPSDRFSAERTGGSVSTLTIQRTQQEDSAVYLCASSLVPGRVTDTQYFGPGTRLTVL.

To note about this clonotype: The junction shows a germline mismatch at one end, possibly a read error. This CDR3 reads CASTFTGTGNEKPFF. The CDR3, as DNA: TGTGCCAGCACCTTTACCGGGACAGGAAATGAAAAACCGTTTTTT. This chain uses TRBV12-3 or TRBV12-4 with TRBJ1-4; 8 nucleotides align to TRBD1. CDR3 length: 15 amino acids.

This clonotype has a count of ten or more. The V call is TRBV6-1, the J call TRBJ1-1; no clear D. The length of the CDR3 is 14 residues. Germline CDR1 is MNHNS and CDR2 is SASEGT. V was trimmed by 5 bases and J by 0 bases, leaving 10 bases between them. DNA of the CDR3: TGTGCCAGCAGTCCGGTCCGGGTGAACACTGAAGCTTTCTTT. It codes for CASSPVRVNTEAFF.

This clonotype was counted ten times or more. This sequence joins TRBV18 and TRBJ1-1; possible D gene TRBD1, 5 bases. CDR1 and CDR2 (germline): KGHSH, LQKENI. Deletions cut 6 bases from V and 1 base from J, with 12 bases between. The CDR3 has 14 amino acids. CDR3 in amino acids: CASSHRDGNTEAFF. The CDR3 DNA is TGTGCCAGCTCCCACCGGGACGGGAACACTGAAGCTTTCTTT.

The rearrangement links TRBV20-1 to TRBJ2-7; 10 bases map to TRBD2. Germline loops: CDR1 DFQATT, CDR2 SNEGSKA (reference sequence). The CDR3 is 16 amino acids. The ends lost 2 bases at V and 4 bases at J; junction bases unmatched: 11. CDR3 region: CSARYRTSGTTYEQYF. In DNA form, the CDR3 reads TGCAGTGCTAGATACAGAACTAGCGGGACAACGTACGAGCAGTACTTC.